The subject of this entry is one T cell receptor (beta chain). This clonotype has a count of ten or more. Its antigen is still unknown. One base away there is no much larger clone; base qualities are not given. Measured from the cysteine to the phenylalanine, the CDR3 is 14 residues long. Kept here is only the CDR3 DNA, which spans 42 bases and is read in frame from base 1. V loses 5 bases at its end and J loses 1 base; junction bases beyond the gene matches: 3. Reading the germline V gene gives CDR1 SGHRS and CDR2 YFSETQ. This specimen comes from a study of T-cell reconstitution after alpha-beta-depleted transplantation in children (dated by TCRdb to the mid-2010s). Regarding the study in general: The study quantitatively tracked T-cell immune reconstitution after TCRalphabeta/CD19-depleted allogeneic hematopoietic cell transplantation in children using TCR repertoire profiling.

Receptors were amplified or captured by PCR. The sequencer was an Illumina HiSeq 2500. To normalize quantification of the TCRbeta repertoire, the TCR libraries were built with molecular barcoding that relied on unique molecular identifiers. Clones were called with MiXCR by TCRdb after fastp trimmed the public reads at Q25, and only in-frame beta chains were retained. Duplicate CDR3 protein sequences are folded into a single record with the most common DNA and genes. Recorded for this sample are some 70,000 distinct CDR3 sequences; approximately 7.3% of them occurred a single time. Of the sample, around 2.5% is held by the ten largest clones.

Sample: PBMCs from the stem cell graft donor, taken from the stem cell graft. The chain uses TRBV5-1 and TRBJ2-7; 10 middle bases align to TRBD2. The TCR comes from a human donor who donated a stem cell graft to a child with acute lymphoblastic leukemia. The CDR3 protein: CASRGTSASYEQYF. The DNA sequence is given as TGCGCCAGCAGAGGGACTAGCGCGTCCTACGAGCAGTACTTC.